One sample yielded the 4 T cell receptor beta chains listed below, sequenced in a study of T cells in Graves' hyperthyroidism and ophthalmopathy. RNA transcripts provided the source from which TCR beta CDR3 regions were amplified. First-round RT-PCR with HTBI primers amplified the TCR CDR3 region. Using its own MiXCR run on the multiplex PCR reads, TCRdb lists one record per CDR3 protein. The sample includes hundreds of thousands of distinct CDR3 sequences, around 14% of them seen just once. The sample was blood. The receptors originated from a woman aged 18-30 years with Graves' hyperthyroidism.

This chain joins TRBV28 and TRBJ1-5, with D maybe TRBD1 (5 bases). The ends were cut back, 5 bases at V and 5 bases at J, with 10 bases in the middle. Germline V lookup: CDR1 MDHEN, CDR2 SYDVKM. This CDR3 is built from 13 residues. In DNA form, the CDR3 reads TGTGCCAGCAGTCCAGGGTCCTATCAGCCCCAGCATTTT. It is translated as CASSPGSYQPQHF.

Comment on this clonotype: Mismatch with germline at one junction end may stem from a read error. This chain joins TRBV5-5 and TRBJ2-5; D not certain. The CDR3 sequence is 13 residues long. The V gene's germline CDR1 is SGHKS and CDR2 YYEKEE (reference sequence). In DNA form, the CDR3 reads TGCGCCAGCAGCCCCGCAACCCAAGAGACCCAGTACTTC. Amino acids: CASSPATQETQYF. Combining the CDR3 with reference TRBV5-5 and TRBJ2-5 gives the whole variable domain DAGVTQSPTHLIKTRGQQVTLRCSPISGHKSVSWYQQVLGQGPQFIFQYYEKEERGRGNFPDRFSARQFPNYSSELNVNALLLGDSALYLCASSPATQETQYFGPGTRLLVL.

This clonotype occurred many times. This sequence joins TRBV7-9 and TRBJ2-7; D is unresolved. CDR1 and CDR2 from the germline V gene are SEHNR and FQNEAQ (reference sequence). V lost 1 base and J lost 0, with 7 bases in between. The length of the CDR3 is 14 residues. The CDR3 DNA reads TGTGCCAGCAGCTTAGTCGGGTTCTCCTACGAGCAGTACTTC. The encoded protein is CASSLVGFSYEQYF.

Many counts were recorded for this clonotype. The chain recombines TRBV5-1 with TRBJ2-7; TRBD2 is a possible D gene (6 bases). Looked up from germline, CDR1 is SGHRS and CDR2 is YFSETQ. Trimming removed 5 bases at V and 5 bases at J, with 17 bases between. CDR3 length: 14 residues. CDR3 in DNA: TGCGCCAGCAGTCCGCCGGGGGTGTTCGACGAGCAGTACTTC. It specifies CASSPPGVFDEQYF.